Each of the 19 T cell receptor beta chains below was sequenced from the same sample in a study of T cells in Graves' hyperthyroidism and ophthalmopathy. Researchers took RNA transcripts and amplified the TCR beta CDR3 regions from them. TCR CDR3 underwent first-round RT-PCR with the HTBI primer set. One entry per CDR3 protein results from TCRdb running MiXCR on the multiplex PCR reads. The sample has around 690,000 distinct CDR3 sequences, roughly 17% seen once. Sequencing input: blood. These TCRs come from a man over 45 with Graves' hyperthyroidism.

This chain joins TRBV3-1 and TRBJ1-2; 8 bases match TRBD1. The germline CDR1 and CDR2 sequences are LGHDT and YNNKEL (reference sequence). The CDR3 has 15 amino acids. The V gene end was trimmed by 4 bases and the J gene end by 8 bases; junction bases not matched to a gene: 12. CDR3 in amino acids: CASSRPQGADRGYTF. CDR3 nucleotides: TGTGCCAGCAGCCGCCCCCAGGGGGCTGATAGAGGCTACACCTTC.

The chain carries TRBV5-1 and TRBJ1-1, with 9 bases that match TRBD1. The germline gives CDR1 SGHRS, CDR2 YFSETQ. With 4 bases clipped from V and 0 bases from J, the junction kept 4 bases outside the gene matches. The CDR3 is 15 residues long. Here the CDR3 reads CASSTQGALNTEAFF. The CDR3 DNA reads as TGCGCCAGCAGCACACAGGGGGCGCTGAACACTGAAGCTTTCTTT.

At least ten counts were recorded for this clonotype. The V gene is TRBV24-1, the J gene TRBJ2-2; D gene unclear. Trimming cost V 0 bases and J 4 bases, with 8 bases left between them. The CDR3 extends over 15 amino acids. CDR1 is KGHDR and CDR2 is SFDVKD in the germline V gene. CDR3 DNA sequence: TGTGCCACCAGTGATTTGTACGGAATCACCGGGGAGCTGTTTTTT. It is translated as CATSDLYGITGELFF.

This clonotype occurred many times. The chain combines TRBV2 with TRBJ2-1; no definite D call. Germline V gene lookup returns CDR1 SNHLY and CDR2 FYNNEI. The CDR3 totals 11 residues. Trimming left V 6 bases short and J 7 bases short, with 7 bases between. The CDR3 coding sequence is TGTGCCAGCAGACCCGAAAATGAGCAGTTCTTC. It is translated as CASRPENEQFF.

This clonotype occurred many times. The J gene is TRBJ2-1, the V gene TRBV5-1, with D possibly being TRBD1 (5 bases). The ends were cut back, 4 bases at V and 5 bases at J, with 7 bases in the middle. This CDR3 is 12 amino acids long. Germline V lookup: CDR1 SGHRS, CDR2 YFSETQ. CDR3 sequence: CASSLQDNEQFF. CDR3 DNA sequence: TGCGCCAGCAGCCTACAGGACAATGAGCAGTTCTTC.

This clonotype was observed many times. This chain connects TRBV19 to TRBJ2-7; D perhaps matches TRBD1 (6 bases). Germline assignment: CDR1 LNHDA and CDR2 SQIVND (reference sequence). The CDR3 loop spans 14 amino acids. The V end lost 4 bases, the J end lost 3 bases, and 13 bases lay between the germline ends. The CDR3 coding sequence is TGTGCCAGTAGTAACATCCCACAGGGCTACGAGCAGTACTTC. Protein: CASSNIPQGYEQYF.

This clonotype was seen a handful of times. Here the CDR3 DNA reads TGTGCCAGCAGCTTAGTTCGGGGATTTAACTATGGCTACACCTTC. Its translation: CASSLVRGFNYGYTF. The chain links TRBV7-2 to TRBJ1-2, with D hard to call. Trimming removed 1 base at V and 1 base at J, with 10 bases between. This CDR3 has 15 residues. Germline CDR1 is SGHTA and CDR2 is FQGNSA.

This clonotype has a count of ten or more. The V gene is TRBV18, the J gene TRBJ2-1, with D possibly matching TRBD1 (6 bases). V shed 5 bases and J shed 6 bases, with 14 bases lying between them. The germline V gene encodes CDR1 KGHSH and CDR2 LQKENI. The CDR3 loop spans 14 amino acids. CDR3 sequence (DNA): TGTGCCAGCTCATCCGGGGACACCTCCAATGAGCAGTTCTTC. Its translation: CASSSGDTSNEQFF.

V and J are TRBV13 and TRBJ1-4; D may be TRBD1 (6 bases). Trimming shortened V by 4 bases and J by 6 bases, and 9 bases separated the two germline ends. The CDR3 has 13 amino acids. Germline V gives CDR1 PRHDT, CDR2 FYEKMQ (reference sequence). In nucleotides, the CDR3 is TGTGCCAGCAGCTCCCGGACAGATGAAAAACTGTTTTTT. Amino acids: CASSSRTDEKLFF.

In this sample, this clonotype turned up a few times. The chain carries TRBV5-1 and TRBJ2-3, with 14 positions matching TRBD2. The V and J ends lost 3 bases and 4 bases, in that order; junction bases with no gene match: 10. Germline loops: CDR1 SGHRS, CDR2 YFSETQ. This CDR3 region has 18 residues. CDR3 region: CASSSIGTSGRSSDTQYF. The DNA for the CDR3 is TGCGCCAGCAGCTCCATAGGGACTAGCGGGAGATCATCAGATACGCAGTATTTT.

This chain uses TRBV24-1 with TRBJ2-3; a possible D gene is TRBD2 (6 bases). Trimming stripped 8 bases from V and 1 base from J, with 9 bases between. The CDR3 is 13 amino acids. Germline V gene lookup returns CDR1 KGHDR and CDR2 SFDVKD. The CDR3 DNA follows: TGTGCCACCACGGGGGACGGCACAGATACGCAGTATTTT. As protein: CATTGDGTDTQYF.

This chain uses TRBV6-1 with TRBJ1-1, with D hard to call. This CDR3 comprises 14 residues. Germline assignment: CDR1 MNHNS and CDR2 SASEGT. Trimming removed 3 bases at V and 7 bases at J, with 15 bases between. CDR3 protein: CASSDGSRRSEAFF. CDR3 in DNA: TGTGCCAGCAGTGATGGCAGCCGAAGGAGTGAAGCTTTCTTT.

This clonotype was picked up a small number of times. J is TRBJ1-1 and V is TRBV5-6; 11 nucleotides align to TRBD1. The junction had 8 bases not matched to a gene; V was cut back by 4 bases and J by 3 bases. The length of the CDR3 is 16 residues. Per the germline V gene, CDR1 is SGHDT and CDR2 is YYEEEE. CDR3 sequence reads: CASSKDRGHGDTEAFF. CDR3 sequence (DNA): TGTGCCAGCAGCAAGGACAGGGGGCATGGAGACACTGAAGCTTTCTTT.

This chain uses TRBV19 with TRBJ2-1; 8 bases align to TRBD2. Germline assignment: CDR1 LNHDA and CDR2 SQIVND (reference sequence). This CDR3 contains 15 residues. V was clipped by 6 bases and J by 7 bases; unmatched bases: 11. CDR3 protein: CASREPGLVFNEQFF. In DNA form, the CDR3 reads TGTGCCAGTAGAGAACCGGGACTAGTCTTTAATGAGCAGTTCTTC.

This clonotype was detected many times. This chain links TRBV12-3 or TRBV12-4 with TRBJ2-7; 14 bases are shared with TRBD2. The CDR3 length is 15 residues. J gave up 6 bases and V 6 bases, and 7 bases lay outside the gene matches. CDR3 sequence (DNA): TGTGCCAGCAGGGGGGGACTAGCGGGAGCCTCCGAGCAGTACTTC. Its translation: CASRGGLAGASEQYF.

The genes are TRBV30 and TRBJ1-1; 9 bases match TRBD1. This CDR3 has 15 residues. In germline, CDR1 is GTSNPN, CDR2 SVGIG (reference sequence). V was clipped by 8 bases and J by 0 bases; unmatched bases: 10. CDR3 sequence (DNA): TGTGCCCTCTCGGGGACAGGGTCCATGAACACTGAAGCTTTCTTT. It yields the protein CALSGTGSMNTEAFF.

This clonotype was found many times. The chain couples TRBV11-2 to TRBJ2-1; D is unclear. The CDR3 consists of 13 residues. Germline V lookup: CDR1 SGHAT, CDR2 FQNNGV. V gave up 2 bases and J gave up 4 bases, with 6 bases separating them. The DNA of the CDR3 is TGTGCCAGCAGCTTATACCGGTACAATGAGCAGTTCTTC. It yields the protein CASSLYRYNEQFF. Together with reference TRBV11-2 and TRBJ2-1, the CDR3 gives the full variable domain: EAGVAQSPRYKIIEKRQSVAFWCNPISGHATLYWYQQILGQGPKLLIQFQNNGVVDDSQLPKDRFSAERLKGVDSTLKIQPAKLEDSAVYLCASSLYRYNEQFFGPGTRLTVL.

The chain's CDR3 is CASSVVGTGSETQYF. CDR3 nucleotides: TGTGCCAGCAGCGTAGTGGGAACAGGGTCAGAGACCCAGTACTTC. The chain links TRBV9 to TRBJ2-5, with D possibly TRBD1 on 6 matching bases. The CDR3 loop spans 15 amino acids. CDR1 is SGDLS, CDR2 YYNGEE, per germline. With 0 bases removed from V and 4 bases from J, the gap between germline ends came to 13 bases.

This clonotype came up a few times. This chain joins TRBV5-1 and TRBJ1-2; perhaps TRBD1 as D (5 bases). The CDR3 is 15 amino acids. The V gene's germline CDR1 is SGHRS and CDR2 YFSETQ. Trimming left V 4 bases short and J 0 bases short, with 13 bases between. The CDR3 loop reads CASSRDDSPNYGYTF. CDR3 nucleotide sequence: TGCGCCAGCAGCAGAGACGACAGTCCTAACTATGGCTACACCTTC.